The 4 T cell receptor beta chains given below trace back to one sample, sequenced in a study of blood T cell repertoires in COVID-19. Clones were sequenced by immunoSEQ multiplex PCR, and TCRdb holds only the in-frame ones, with some missing. The repertoire holds 310,000 or so clones, 70% to 90% seen once, with roughly 6.3% in the top ten. The specimen sequenced was PBMCs or T cells enriched from blood (not recorded which). The receptors stem from a middle-aged woman who had recovered from COVID-19.

This sequence joins TRBV29-1 and TRBJ1-1; perhaps TRBD1 as D (6 bases). Germline assignment: CDR1 SQVTM and CDR2 ANQGSEA. V lost 8 bases and J 5 bases, leaving 24 bases between the germline ends. The CDR3 consists of 15 residues. CDR3 DNA sequence: TGCAGCTCATATCTAATACAGGGCGCTGGGACTGAAGCTTTCTTT. Amino acids: CSSYLIQGAGTEAFF. The full variable domain, completed using reference TRBV29-1 and TRBJ1-1, is SAVISQKPSRDICQRGTSLTIQCQVDSQVTMMFWYRQQPGQSLTLIATANQGSEATYESGFVIDKFPISRPNLTFSTLTVSNMSPEDSSIYLCSSYLIQGAGTEAFFGQGTRLTVV.

The gene calls are TRBV7-8 and TRBJ1-4; 8 positions match TRBD1. CDR3 size: 13 residues. Losses at the gene ends were 5 bases for V and 8 bases for J; bases not matched to a gene: 4. Germline CDR1 SGHVS, CDR2 FQNEAQ. This chain's CDR3 is CASSRDRSEKLFF. The CDR3 nucleotides are TGTGCCAGCAGCCGGGACAGGAGCGAAAAACTGTTTTTT.

V is TRBV5-5 and J is TRBJ2-1; 10 bases are a match to TRBD2. The CDR3 is 15 amino acids. Germline-derived CDR1 and CDR2 are SGHKS and YYEKEE (reference sequence). V lost 4 bases and J lost 7; bases outside the gene matches: 8. CDR3 residues: CASSPLAGVGNEQFF. The CDR3 coding sequence is TGTGCCAGCAGCCCTCTAGCGGGAGTAGGAAATGAGCAGTTCTTC.

The chain uses TRBV6-6 and TRBJ1-1, with 7 bases that match TRBD1. The CDR3 spans 14 residues. The germline gives CDR1 MNHNY, CDR2 SVGAGI (reference sequence). V was pared by 2 bases and J by 6 bases, with 6 bases of the junction left unmatched. CDR3 sequence: CASSYKGGWAEAFF. DNA of the CDR3: TGTGCCAGCAGTTACAAAGGGGGCTGGGCTGAAGCTTTCTTT.